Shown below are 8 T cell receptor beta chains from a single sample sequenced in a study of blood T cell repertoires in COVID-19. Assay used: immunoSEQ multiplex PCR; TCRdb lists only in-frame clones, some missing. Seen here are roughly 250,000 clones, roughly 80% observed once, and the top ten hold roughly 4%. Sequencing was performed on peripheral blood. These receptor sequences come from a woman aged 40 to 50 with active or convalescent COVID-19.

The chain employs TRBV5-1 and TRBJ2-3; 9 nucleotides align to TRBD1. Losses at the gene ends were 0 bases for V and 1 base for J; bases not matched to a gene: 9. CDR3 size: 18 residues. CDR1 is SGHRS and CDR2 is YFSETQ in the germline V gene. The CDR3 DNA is TGCGCCAGCAGCTTGGGACAGGGGGTAGGTAGCGGCACAGATACGCAGTATTTT. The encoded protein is CASSLGQGVGSGTDTQYF. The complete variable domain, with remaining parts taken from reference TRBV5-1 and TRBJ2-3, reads KAGVTQTPRYLIKTRGQQVTLSCSPISGHRSVSWYQQTPGQGLQFLFEYFSETQRNKGNFPGRFSGRQFSNSRSEMNVSTLELGDSALYLCASSLGQGVGSGTDTQYFGPGTRLTVL.

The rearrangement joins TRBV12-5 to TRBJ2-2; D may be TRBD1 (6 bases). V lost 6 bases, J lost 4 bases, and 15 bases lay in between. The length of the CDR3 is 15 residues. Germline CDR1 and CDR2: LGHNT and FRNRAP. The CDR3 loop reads CASGASDSLTGELFF. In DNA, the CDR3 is TGTGCTAGTGGAGCTTCGGACAGCCTCACCGGGGAGCTGTTTTTT.

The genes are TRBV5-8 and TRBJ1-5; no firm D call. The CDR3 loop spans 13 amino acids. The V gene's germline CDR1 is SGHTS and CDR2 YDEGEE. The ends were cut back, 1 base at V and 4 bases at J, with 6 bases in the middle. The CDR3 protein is CASSLSYNQPQHF. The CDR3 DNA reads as TGTGCCAGCAGCTTGTCCTATAATCAGCCCCAGCATTTT. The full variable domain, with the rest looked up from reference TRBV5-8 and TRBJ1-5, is EAGVTQSPTHLIKTRGQQATLRCSPISGHTSVYWYQQALGLGLQFLLWYDEGEERNRGNFPPRFSGRQFPNYSSELNVNALELEDSALYLCASSLSYNQPQHFGDGTRLSIL.

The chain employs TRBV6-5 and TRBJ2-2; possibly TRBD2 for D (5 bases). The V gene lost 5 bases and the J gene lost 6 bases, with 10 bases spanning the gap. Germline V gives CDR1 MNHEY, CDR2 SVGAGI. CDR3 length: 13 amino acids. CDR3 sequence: CASSRTRAGELFF. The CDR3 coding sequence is TGTGCCAGCAGTAGGACGAGGGCCGGGGAGCTGTTTTTT.

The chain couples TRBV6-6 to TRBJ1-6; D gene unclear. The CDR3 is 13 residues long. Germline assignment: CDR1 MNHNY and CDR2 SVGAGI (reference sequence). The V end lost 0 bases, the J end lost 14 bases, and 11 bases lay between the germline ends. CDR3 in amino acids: CASSYSTGRALHF. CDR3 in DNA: TGTGCCAGCAGTTACTCGACGGGAAGGGCCCTCCACTTT.

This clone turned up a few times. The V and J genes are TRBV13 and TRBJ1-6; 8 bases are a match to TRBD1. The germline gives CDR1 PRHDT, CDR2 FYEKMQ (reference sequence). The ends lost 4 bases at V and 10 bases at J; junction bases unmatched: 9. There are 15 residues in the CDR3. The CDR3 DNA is TGTGCCAGCAGCTCCGGACAGGGCGGTCGATCACCCCTCCACTTT. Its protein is CASSSGQGGRSPLHF. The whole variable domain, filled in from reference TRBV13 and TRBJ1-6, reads AAGVIQSPRHLIKEKRETATLKCYPIPRHDTVYWYQQGPGQDPQFLISFYEKMQSDKGSIPDRFSAQQFSDYHSELNMSSLELGDSALYFCASSSGQGGRSPLHFGNGTRLTVT.

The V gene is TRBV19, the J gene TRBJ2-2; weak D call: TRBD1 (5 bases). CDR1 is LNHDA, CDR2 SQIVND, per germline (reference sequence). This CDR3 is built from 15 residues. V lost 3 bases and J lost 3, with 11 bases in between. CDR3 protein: CASSIQQGYTGELFF. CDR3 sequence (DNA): TGTGCCAGTAGTATTCAGCAGGGTTACACCGGGGAGCTGTTTTTT.

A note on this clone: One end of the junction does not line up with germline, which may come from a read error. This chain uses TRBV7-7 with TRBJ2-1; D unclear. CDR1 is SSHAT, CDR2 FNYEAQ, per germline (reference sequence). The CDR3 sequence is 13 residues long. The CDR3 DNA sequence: TGTGCTAGCAGCTCAGAACGGGTTGGAGAGCAGTTCTTC. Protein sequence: CASSSERVGEQFF.